There are a few counts of the clone carrying this TCR beta chain. The target antigen is unknown. Amplification targeted TCR beta CDR3 regions from RNA transcripts. HTBI primers were used for first-round RT-PCR of the TCR CDR3. Via MiXCR, TCRdb re-called the multiplex PCR reads, giving one row per CDR3 protein. The sample consists of a few hundred thousand distinct CDR3 sequences, 15% to 19% of them appearing once. Stability of Graves' hyperthyroidism was defined as absent ophthalmopathy progression within 18 months. In patients aged 18 to 65, hyperthyroidism was newly diagnosed, with duration under 2 months. Trimming shortened V by 5 bases and J by 0 bases, and 17 bases separated the two germline ends. The germline V gene has CDR1 MDHEN and CDR2 SYDVKM. The CDR3 covers 17 residues. This sample was included in a study of T cells in Graves' hyperthyroidism and ophthalmopathy. Overall study results and limits: Ophthalmopathy could be told apart from stable hyperthyroidism with a 13 V-J model. Ophthalmopathy was identified by the model a median approximately six months ahead of onset.

The sequencing input was blood. This TCR was recovered from a woman in her twenties or thirties with Graves' hyperthyroidism. The chain couples TRBV28 to TRBJ2-4; a possible D gene is TRBD1 (6 bases). CDR3 bases: TGTGCCAGCAGTCCCCCCAGGGGCTCCTTAGCCAAAAACATTCAGTACTTC. It yields the protein CASSPPRGSLAKNIQYF.